Below are 8 T cell receptor beta chains sequenced from a single sample in a study of blood T cell repertoires in COVID-19. The assay was immunoSEQ multiplex PCR, and TCRdb's table has in-frame clones only and misses some. The sample yields more than 250,000 clones, approximately 89% seen once. The material sequenced was PBMCs or T cells enriched from blood (not recorded which). These TCRs come from a woman in her late teens or twenties who had recovered from COVID-19.

The V and J genes are TRBV5-1 and TRBJ2-1, with TRBD2 matching 9 bases. Germline CDR1 and CDR2: SGHRS and YFSETQ. The CDR3 sequence is 16 residues long. J was trimmed by 6 bases and V by 1 base; bases with no gene match: 8. The CDR3 protein is CASSLTAGGLLNEQFF. The DNA of the CDR3 is TGCGCCAGCAGCTTGACGGCGGGGGGGCTTCTCAATGAGCAGTTCTTC.

This rearrangement joins TRBV5-4 to TRBJ2-1; 7 nucleotides match TRBD2. J gave up 8 bases and V 1 base, and 6 bases lay outside the gene matches. This CDR3 contains 14 residues. The germline gives CDR1 SGHNT, CDR2 YYREEE (reference sequence). The CDR3 is CASSLWTSSDEQFF. The CDR3 DNA is TGTGCCAGCAGCTTGTGGACTAGTAGCGATGAGCAGTTCTTC.

V gene TRBV14 combines with J gene TRBJ2-7, with D maybe TRBD1 (7 bases). Trimming removed 4 bases at V and 4 bases at J, with 17 bases between. Germline CDR1 is SGHDN and CDR2 is FVKESK. The CDR3 is made up of 15 amino acids. Written as DNA, the CDR3 is TGTGCCAGCAGCCCCAGAGGCGGGACAGCTTACGAGCAGTACTTC. This encodes CASSPRGGTAYEQYF. Using reference TRBV14 and TRBJ2-7 for the parts outside the CDR3, the full variable domain is EAGVTQFPSHSVIEKGQTVTLRCDPISGHDNLYWYRRVMGKEIKFLLHFVKESKQDESGMPNNRFLAERTGGTYSTLKVQPAELEDSGVYFCASSPRGGTAYEQYFGPGTRLTVT.

This sequence joins TRBV11-1 and TRBJ2-4, with 8 bases matching TRBD1. The V and J ends lost 5 bases and 1 base, in that order; junction bases with no gene match: 7. Per the germline V gene, CDR1 is SGHAT and CDR2 is FQDESV (reference sequence). The CDR3 totals 16 residues. The CDR3 spells CASSPRTGRAKNIQYF. The CDR3 coding sequence is TGTGCCAGCAGCCCCCGGACAGGGAGGGCCAAAAACATTCAGTACTTC. The variable domain in full, with the rest retrieved from reference TRBV11-1 and TRBJ2-4, is EAEVAQSPRYKITEKSQAVAFWCDPISGHATLYWYRQILGQGPELLVQFQDESVVDDSQLPKDRFSAERLKGVDSTLKIQPAELGDSAMYLCASSPRTGRAKNIQYFGAGTRLSVL.

V gene TRBV4-2 combines with J gene TRBJ2-7, with 11 bases identical to TRBD2. In germline, CDR1 is LGHNA, CDR2 YNFKEQ. Trimming removed 4 bases from V and 5 bases from J; junction bases left unmatched: 16. The CDR3 consists of 18 residues. The chain's CDR3 is CASSPYGGSGRASDEQYF. The CDR3 nucleotides read TGTGCCAGCAGCCCCTACGGGGGTAGCGGGAGGGCCAGCGACGAGCAGTACTTC.

The chain couples TRBV7-6 to TRBJ2-2, with TRBD2 identical over 8 bases. The CDR3 runs 15 residues. Looked up from germline, CDR1 is SGHVS and CDR2 is FNYEAQ. The V gene end was trimmed by 5 bases and the J gene end by 6 bases; junction bases not matched to a gene: 8. The CDR3 spells CASSQQGLGAGELFF. The CDR3 coding sequence is TGTGCCAGCAGCCAACAGGGACTAGGCGCCGGGGAGCTGTTTTTT.

The chain links TRBV6-2 or TRBV6-3 to TRBJ2-2; TRBD1 might be the D (6 bases). V gave up 0 bases and J gave up 5 bases, with 16 bases separating them. The CDR3 runs to 17 residues. Germline CDR1 is MNHEY and CDR2 is SVGEGT. The CDR3 DNA follows: TGTGCCAGCAGTTACTCGAGACTCAGGGGAAGGACCGGGGAGCTGTTTTTT. It specifies CASSYSRLRGRTGELFF.

The chain has TRBV19 and TRBJ2-1; 8 bases fit TRBD2. V lost 4 bases to trimming and J lost 2 bases; unmatched junction nucleotides: 4. Germline V gene sequence: CDR1 LNHDA, CDR2 SQIVND (reference sequence). The CDR3 length is 15 residues. This chain's CDR3 is CASSRVAGTYNEQFF. The DNA of the CDR3 is TGTGCCAGTAGTAGGGTAGCGGGGACCTACAATGAGCAGTTCTTC.